These 9 T cell receptor beta chains were all obtained from the same sample, sequenced in a study of TIL therapy for anti-PD-1-resistant metastatic lung cancer. Sequencing used immunoSEQ v3. Assay used: immunoSEQ multiplex PCR; TCRdb lists only in-frame clones, some missing. The data hold about 32,000 clones, with 74% observed a single time. Time point specified: pre-treatment sample, taken before nivolumab and TIL therapy. The sequencing used blood, collected at baseline. The receptors come from a woman aged 30 to 85 with non-small cell lung cancer.

On this clone: Other DNA sequences within the sample encode an identical CDR3. This rearrangement joins TRBV19 to TRBJ1-2; tentative D call: TRBD1 (5 bases). CDR3 size: 13 residues. Germline lookup yields CDR1 LNHDA and CDR2 SQIVND (reference sequence). V was trimmed by 3 bases and J by 4 bases, leaving 9 bases between them. The CDR3 region is CASSIQGPYGYTF. The CDR3 DNA is TGTGCCAGTAGTATTCAGGGCCCCTATGGCTACACCTTC. Full variable domain (remainder filled in from reference TRBV19 and TRBJ1-2): DGGITQSPKYLFRKEGQNVTLSCEQNLNHDAMYWYRQDPGQGLRLIYYSQIVNDFQKGDIAEGYSVSREKKESFPLTVTSAQKNPTAFYLCASSIQGPYGYTFGSGTRLTVV.

This chain links TRBV30 with TRBJ2-1; 14 bases are shared with TRBD2. V was clipped by 4 bases and J by 12 bases; unmatched bases: 14. From germline, CDR1 is GTSNPN and CDR2 SVGIG (reference sequence). This CDR3 spans 16 amino acids. CDR3 DNA: TGTGCCTGGACACACTCCGGGACTAGCGGGAGTTTCGGGCAGTTCTTC. This translates into CAWTHSGTSGSFGQFF.

The chain links TRBV5-6 to TRBJ2-3; 8 nucleotides match TRBD1. The V segment lost 5 bases and the J segment 4 bases; nucleotides outside the gene matches: 9. This CDR3 is built from 15 residues. Germline V gives CDR1 SGHDT, CDR2 YYEEEE. CDR3 sequence (DNA): TGTGCCAGCAGTCTCCGGGACAGGCTAGCAGATACGCAGTATTTT. Its translation is CASSLRDRLADTQYF.

The chain links TRBV5-6 to TRBJ2-7; a possible D gene is TRBD1 (5 bases). CDR1 and CDR2 (germline): SGHDT, YYEEEE. The CDR3 extends over 13 amino acids. The germline V and J ends were trimmed by 3 bases and 7 bases, with 14 bases remaining between them. CDR3 amino acids: CASSYQGSVEQYF. The CDR3 DNA sequence: TGTGCCAGCAGCTACCAGGGCTCCGTGGAGCAGTACTTC.

The V gene is TRBV30, the J gene TRBJ2-7; TRBD2 might be the D (6 bases). Looked up from germline, CDR1 is GTSNPN and CDR2 is SVGIG (reference sequence). V was pared by 0 bases and J by 0 bases, with 12 bases between. The CDR3 sequence is 15 residues long. The CDR3 coding sequence is TGTGCCTGGAGTGTTCGTGGGAGGAGCTCCTACGAGCAGTACTTC. Residues: CAWSVRGRSSYEQYF.

Worth noting for this clone: Other DNA sequences within the sample encode an identical CDR3. This chain connects TRBV5-4 to TRBJ2-1; 13 bases are a match to TRBD2. This CDR3 is built from 16 residues. The germline CDR1 and CDR2 sequences are SGHNT and YYREEE (reference sequence). With 3 bases clipped from V and 5 bases from J, the junction kept 5 bases outside the gene matches. CDR3 region: CASSSAGLAGDNEQFF. CDR3 in DNA: TGTGCCAGCAGCTCGGCCGGACTAGCGGGAGACAATGAGCAGTTCTTC.

The chain links TRBV5-1 to TRBJ1-1; unclear D gene. The V end was cut by 1 base, the J end by 1 base, with 8 bases between. CDR1 and CDR2 from the germline V gene are SGHRS and YFSETQ. The CDR3 loop spans 14 amino acids. The CDR3 sequence is CASSLSLGNTEAFF. The CDR3 DNA reads TGCGCCAGCAGCTTGTCTCTGGGGAACACTGAAGCTTTCTTT.

This clone has only a few counts. The chain links TRBV2 to TRBJ1-4; perhaps TRBD1 as D (6 bases). The CDR3 length is 14 residues. Trimming pared 11 bases from V and 8 bases from J, leaving 21 bases between. CDR1 and CDR2 from the germline V gene are SNHLY and FYNNEI. The CDR3 protein is CASKGRGAVEKLFF. DNA for the CDR3: TGTGCCTCAAAGGGGCGGGGGGCTGTGGAAAAACTGTTTTTT.

The gene calls are TRBV5-1 and TRBJ2-7, with 7 bases that match TRBD1. The ends lost 4 bases at V and 3 bases at J; junction bases unmatched: 7. There are 14 residues in the CDR3. CDR1 is SGHRS, CDR2 YFSETQ, per germline. CDR3 residues: CASSTAGGYYEQYF. CDR3 DNA sequence: TGCGCCAGCAGCACGGCAGGGGGTTACTACGAGCAGTACTTC. The entire variable domain, with the rest obtained from reference TRBV5-1 and TRBJ2-7, is as follows: KAGVTQTPRYLIKTRGQQVTLSCSPISGHRSVSWYQQTPGQGLQFLFEYFSETQRNKGNFPGRFSGRQFSNSRSEMNVSTLELGDSALYLCASSTAGGYYEQYFGPGTRLTVT.